The 16 T cell receptor beta chains below come from one sample, sequenced in a study of CD4 T cells in relation to SARS-CoV-2 and coronaviruses. Method: immunoSEQ multiplex PCR; TCRdb's copy keeps in-frame clones and lacks some. This sample has under 15,000 clones, with roughly 71% found just once. CD4+ T cells from unexposed donors were obtained before the COVID-19 pandemic (2011-2018). CD4+ T cells were isolated from the cells after around 10 days of culture. These TCRs are of unknown antigen specificity. The specimen was CD4+ T cells from PBMCs, cultured in vitro. These receptors were obtained from a human donor in good health.

The genes are TRBV3-1 (or the pseudogene TRBV3-2) and TRBJ1-4; no reliable D call. Between the trimmed V and J ends, which lost 4 bases and 5 bases, there was a span of 14 bases. Germline CDR1 is LGHDT and CDR2 is YNNKEL (reference sequence). There are 15 residues in the CDR3. CDR3 sequence (DNA): TGTGCCAGCAGCCCGGGCGGGGAAAGGAATGAAAAACTGTTTTTT. Encoded protein: CASSPGGERNEKLFF.

The chain combines TRBV2 with TRBJ2-1; unclear D gene. Trimming took 2 bases from V and 12 from J, leaving 17 bases between them. The CDR3 is 14 residues long. Germline values: CDR1 SNHLY, CDR2 FYNNEI. The CDR3: CASSENGGVIGQFF. The CDR3 DNA is TGTGCCAGCAGTGAAAATGGTGGGGTGATAGGGCAGTTCTTC.

This clone was picked up a small number of times. V and J are TRBV5-1 and TRBJ2-3; D is uncertain. The length of the CDR3 is 14 residues. Deletions cut 6 bases from V and 0 bases from J, with 11 bases between. Germline assignment: CDR1 SGHRS and CDR2 YFSETQ. CDR3 DNA sequence: TGCGCCAGCACCCCGACTTATAGCACAGATACGCAGTATTTT. This translates into CASTPTYSTDTQYF. The whole variable domain, filled in from reference TRBV5-1 and TRBJ2-3, reads KAGVTQTPRYLIKTRGQQVTLSCSPISGHRSVSWYQQTPGQGLQFLFEYFSETQRNKGNFPGRFSGRQFSNSRSEMNVSTLELGDSALYLCASTPTYSTDTQYFGPGTRLTVL.

The rearrangement links TRBV19 to TRBJ2-2, with 8 bases lining up with TRBD2. Per the germline V gene, CDR1 is LNHDA and CDR2 is SQIVND (reference sequence). This CDR3 has 16 amino acids. Trimming removed 2 bases from V and 0 bases from J; junction bases left unmatched: 2. The chain's CDR3 is CASSIYGGANTGELFF. CDR3 nucleotide sequence: TGTGCCAGTAGTATATACGGGGGGGCGAACACCGGGGAGCTGTTTTTT. The full variable domain, completed using reference TRBV19 and TRBJ2-2, is DGGITQSPKYLFRKEGQNVTLSCEQNLNHDAMYWYRQDPGQGLRLIYYSQIVNDFQKGDIAEGYSVSREKKESFPLTVTSAQKNPTAFYLCASSIYGGANTGELFFGEGSRLTVL.

CDR3 region: CASSLLPDVLGTEAFF. CDR3 coding DNA: TGTGCCAGCAGCTTACTCCCCGACGTCTTGGGCACTGAAGCTTTCTTT. The chain uses TRBV7-6 and TRBJ1-1; D unresolved. The germline V gene has CDR1 SGHVS and CDR2 FNYEAQ. With 2 bases removed from V and 4 bases from J, the gap between germline ends came to 17 bases. There are 16 residues in the CDR3. Full variable domain (missing parts from reference TRBV7-6 and TRBJ1-1): GAGVSQSPRYKVTKRGQDVALRCDPISGHVSLYWYRQALGQGPEFLTYFNYEAQQDKSGLPNDRFSAERPEGSISTLTIQRTEQRDSAMYRCASSLLPDVLGTEAFFGQGTRLTVV.

The chain recombines TRBV19 with TRBJ2-7, with D possibly TRBD1 on 6 matching bases. This CDR3 spans 14 amino acids. Germline V gene sequence: CDR1 LNHDA, CDR2 SQIVND (reference sequence). V lost 2 bases, J lost 0 bases, and 8 bases lay in between. The CDR3: CASSIQGSSYEQYF. The CDR3 DNA sequence: TGTGCCAGTAGTATACAGGGGTCCTCCTACGAGCAGTACTTC.

This chain links TRBV2 with TRBJ1-5; D not certain. Germline-derived CDR1 and CDR2 are SNHLY and FYNNEI. The CDR3 is 13 amino acids. V lost 2 bases to trimming and J lost 9 bases, with 11 bases between them. The CDR3 region has the DNA TGTGCCAGCAGTGAACACCGGCGAGGGCCCCAGCATTTT. This gives the protein CASSEHRRGPQHF.

The J gene is TRBJ1-3, the V gene TRBV30; D ambiguous. Germline values: CDR1 GTSNPN, CDR2 SVGIG (reference sequence). The CDR3 has 13 amino acids. V lost 4 bases and J lost 2, with 9 bases in between. CDR3 amino acids: CAWITKTGNTIYF. The CDR3 DNA is TGTGCCTGGATTACCAAAACTGGAAACACCATATATTTT.

V usage is TRBV19 and J usage is TRBJ2-2, with D perhaps TRBD1 or TRBD2 (5 bases each). This CDR3 region has 14 residues. The germline V gene has CDR1 LNHDA and CDR2 SQIVND (reference sequence). V shed 8 bases and J shed 3 bases, with 13 bases lying between them. CDR3 in amino acids: CASSGLRDTGELFF. In nucleotides, the CDR3 is TGTGCCAGTTCAGGGTTGAGGGACACCGGGGAGCTGTTTTTT.

Only one count was recorded for this clone. This rearrangement joins TRBV10-2 to TRBJ2-7, with a tentative D call TRBD2 (5 bases). The CDR3 is made up of 14 amino acids. Germline V lookup: CDR1 WSHSY, CDR2 SAAADI. V lost 3 bases and J lost 1, with 10 bases in between. The CDR3 DNA reads as TGCGCCAGCAGTGATGTAGGACTTTCCTACGAGCAGTACTTC. Its translation is CASSDVGLSYEQYF.

The chain joins TRBV18 to TRBJ2-3; D is ambiguous. Trimming took 3 bases from V and 3 from J, leaving 13 bases between them. This CDR3 contains 15 residues. Germline V lookup: CDR1 KGHSH, CDR2 LQKENI. This chain's CDR3 is CASSPTGVVTDTQYF. CDR3 nucleotides: TGTGCCAGCTCACCTACGGGTGTTGTGACAGATACGCAGTATTTT.

V and J are TRBV10-2 and TRBJ1-6; 7 positions match TRBD1. The CDR3 runs 15 residues. Losses at the gene ends were 2 bases for V and 6 bases for J; bases not matched to a gene: 4. Germline CDR1 is WSHSY and CDR2 is SAAADI. The CDR3 nucleotides read TGCGCCAGCAGTGAGCGGACAGGCATTAATTCACCCCTCCACTTT. It codes for CASSERTGINSPLHF.

CDR3 sequence (DNA): TGCGCCAGCAGTTCCGGGGGCGGCCGTCTTGGAAACACCATATATTTT. It encodes CASSSGGGRLGNTIYF. The J gene is TRBJ1-3, the V gene TRBV5-1, with D perhaps matching TRBD1 (6 bases). V was cut by 5 bases and J by 3 bases, with 18 bases left in between. Germline loops: CDR1 SGHRS, CDR2 YFSETQ. CDR3 length equals 16 residues.

This clone turned up a few times. A junction end diverges from the germline sequence, so it may reflect a read error. This sequence joins TRBV28 and TRBJ2-7; tentatively, D is TRBD1 or TRBD2 (5 bases each). CDR3 length: 12 residues. Per germline, CDR1 MDHEN and CDR2 SYDVKM. The CDR3 sequence is CASQTLGGPRAF. The CDR3, as DNA: TGTGCCAGCCAAACCCTCGGCGGGCCCAGGGCCTTC.

This clone has more than one count but fewer than ten. V gene TRBV19 combines with J gene TRBJ1-4; no clear D gene. The CDR3 runs 14 residues. V was cut by 3 bases and J by 2 bases, with 7 bases left in between. Per germline, CDR1 LNHDA and CDR2 SQIVND (reference sequence). The chain's CDR3 is CASSITRTNEKLFF. In nucleotides, the CDR3 is TGTGCCAGTAGTATTACGAGGACTAATGAAAAACTGTTTTTT.

This clone is categorized as medium-sized. V usage is TRBV7-9 and J usage is TRBJ2-1, with a tentative D call TRBD2 (6 bases). CDR3 length equals 17 residues. The V end lost 2 bases, the J end lost 6 bases, and 20 bases lay between the germline ends. Germline V gives CDR1 SEHNR, CDR2 FQNEAQ (reference sequence). The DNA for the CDR3 is TGTGCCAGCAGCTTATCCCTGGGGGGTACGTTCAGCAATGAGCAGTTCTTC. Its translation: CASSLSLGGTFSNEQFF.